The T cell receptor beta chain described here comes from a study of regulatory T cells in long-lasting Graves disease. Time point denoted: newly diagnosed GD, antithyroid drugs for less than 3 months. Preparation of the TCR library used RNA extracted from PBMCs. Investigators prepared the TCR beta libraries by applying iRepertoire HTBI primers and Arm-PCR of CDR3 regions. From the multiplex PCR reads, TCRdb called clonotypes with MiXCR, one entry per CDR3 protein. The sample has about 220,000 distinct CDR3 sequences; roughly a fifth are singletons. The sample also formed part of further work on T cells in Graves' hyperthyroidism and ophthalmopathy. That study adds: Initially, a first-round RT-PCR of the TCR CDR3 employed the HTBI primer set. Blood held most thyroid clonotypes expanded above 0.001 frequency.

The source was peripheral blood mononuclear cells (PBMCs), collected at new diagnosis, from a patient treated with antithyroid drugs. The TCR comes from a woman younger than 45 with Graves disease.

Here the CDR3 reads CSTCMGASADTQYF. CDR3 DNA: TGCAGCACCTGTATGGGGGCGAGCGCAGATACGCAGTATTTT. The chain links TRBV29-1 to TRBJ2-3; D is perhaps TRBD1 (6 bases). V lost 8 bases to trimming and J lost 4 bases, with 19 bases between them. The CDR3 consists of 14 residues. Germline V gives CDR1 SQVTM, CDR2 ANQGSEA.